This entry lists 26 T cell receptor beta chains sequenced from one sample in a study of Graves' ophthalmopathy and Graves' hyperthyroidism. Beta-chain TCR CDR3 regions were amplified from RNA transcripts. Amplification began with first-round RT-PCR using HTBI primers, then second-round multiplex PCR was performed. Via MiXCR, TCRdb re-called the multiplex PCR reads, giving one row per CDR3 protein. The top ten clones hold roughly 7% of a sample with a few hundred thousand distinct CDR3 sequences, 15% of them seen once. The specimen was peripheral blood. These TCRs come from a woman aged 18-29 years with stable Graves' hyperthyroidism.

This clonotype was recorded many times. The V and J genes are TRBV7-9 and TRBJ1-1; maybe TRBD1 (5 bases). The CDR3 totals 13 residues. From germline, CDR1 is SEHNR and CDR2 FQNEAQ (reference sequence). Trimming cost V 3 bases and J 2 bases, with 7 bases left between them. The CDR3 bases are TGTGCCAGCAGCTTCCGGGACAACACTGAAGCTTTCTTT. Protein sequence: CASSFRDNTEAFF.

The rearrangement uses TRBV20-1 and TRBJ1-1; TRBD1 matches at 8 bases. Germline CDR1 DFQATT, CDR2 SNEGSKA (reference sequence). This CDR3 region has 13 residues. V lost 5 bases to trimming and J lost 5 bases; unmatched junction nucleotides: 7. The CDR3 loop is CSARQGARTEAFF. CDR3 coding DNA: TGCAGTGCTCGTCAGGGGGCGCGGACTGAAGCTTTCTTT.

The table lists this clonotype with many counts. This chain uses TRBV6-1 with TRBJ2-5, with D tentatively TRBD2 (5 bases). The length of the CDR3 is 18 residues. Trimming cost V 0 bases and J 5 bases, with 22 bases left between them. From germline, CDR1 is MNHNS and CDR2 SASEGT. The CDR3 DNA reads as TGTGCCAGCAGTGAAGCGCTTCTAAGACTACCGTTTAGCGAGACCCAGTACTTC. Its translation: CASSEALLRLPFSETQYF.

This clonotype was counted only a few times. The chain employs TRBV7-9 and TRBJ1-5; D call uncertain. V was shortened by 3 bases and J by 5 bases, with 5 bases between the two germline ends. The CDR3 has 12 amino acids. Germline V gene data show CDR1 as SEHNR and CDR2 as FQNEAQ (reference sequence). The CDR3 loop reads CASSFSDQPQHF. CDR3 coding DNA: TGTGCCAGCAGCTTCAGTGATCAGCCCCAGCATTTT.

This clonotype appeared many times. The rearrangement uses TRBV4-2 and TRBJ2-5; TRBD2 matches 8 bases. CDR3 length: 14 residues. Per germline, CDR1 LGHNA and CDR2 YNFKEQ. The V segment lost 1 base and the J segment 5 bases; nucleotides outside the gene matches: 3. CDR3 DNA sequence: TGTGCCAGCAGCCAAGGGCCTAGCGGGGAGACCCAGTACTTC. As protein: CASSQGPSGETQYF.

This chain joins TRBV12-3 or TRBV12-4 and TRBJ2-7; 8 bases map to TRBD1. The CDR3 has 14 residues. With V trimmed by 7 bases and J by 6 bases, 11 bases remained unmatched. CDR3 amino acids: CASTNLRGLGEQYF. In DNA form, the CDR3 reads TGTGCCAGCACCAACCTCAGGGGGCTGGGCGAGCAGTACTTC.

This clonotype came up many times. The chain recombines TRBV19 with TRBJ1-1; D gene uncertain. Germline values: CDR1 LNHDA, CDR2 SQIVND (reference sequence). With 6 bases removed from V and 4 bases from J, the gap between germline ends came to 12 bases. This CDR3 is built from 13 residues. The CDR3 DNA follows: TGTGCCAGTAGGAACTATGCGGGCACTGAAGCTTTCTTT. Protein product: CASRNYAGTEAFF. The full variable domain, completed using reference TRBV19 and TRBJ1-1, is DGGITQSPKYLFRKEGQNVTLSCEQNLNHDAMYWYRQDPGQGLRLIYYSQIVNDFQKGDIAEGYSVSREKKESFPLTVTSAQKNPTAFYLCASRNYAGTEAFFGQGTRLTVV.

This clonotype was picked up many times. V gene TRBV27 combines with J gene TRBJ2-7; the match to TRBD2 covers 12 bases. Germline lookup yields CDR1 MNHEY and CDR2 SMNVEV (reference sequence). This CDR3 spans 17 amino acids. V lost 5 bases, J lost 0 bases, and 8 bases stayed unmatched. The CDR3 sequence is CASSPRTSGANSYEQYF. DNA of the CDR3: TGTGCCAGCAGTCCCAGGACTAGCGGGGCTAACTCCTACGAGCAGTACTTC.

J is TRBJ1-5 and V is TRBV7-2; D gene unclear. Trimming left V 5 bases short and J 4 bases short, with 9 bases between. This CDR3 is built from 13 residues. Looked up from germline, CDR1 is SGHTA and CDR2 is FQGNSA. In DNA, the CDR3 is TGTGCCAGCAGCCAGGAACTTAATCAGCCCCAGCATTTT. Amino acids: CASSQELNQPQHF.

Note on this clonotype: The CDR3 ends on some other residue instead of the conserved phenylalanine or tryptophan, so this is likely a read error. V usage is TRBV7-2 and J usage is TRBJ1-1; unclear D gene. The CDR3 is 15 residues long. The germline V gene has CDR1 SGHTA and CDR2 FQGNSA. V was cut by 0 bases and J by 4 bases, with 12 bases left in between. The CDR3 sequence: CASSLANLVGTEAFY. In DNA, the CDR3 is TGTGCCAGCAGCTTAGCCAATCTGGTAGGCACTGAAGCTTTCTAT.

The V and J genes are TRBV20-1 and TRBJ2-5; 7 bases fit TRBD2. V dropped 6 bases and J dropped 4; count of bases not matched to a gene: 2. This CDR3 has 11 amino acids. CDR1 is DFQATT and CDR2 is SNEGSKA in the germline V gene (reference sequence). In DNA form, the CDR3 reads TGCAGTGCCCCGGGGGGAGAGACCCAGTACTTC. Its translation: CSAPGGETQYF.

A note on this clonotype: Just one base apart from a much larger clone, this may be a read error. This chain links TRBV6-2 or TRBV6-3 with TRBJ2-7; TRBD1 aligns across 7 bases. This CDR3 contains 12 residues. Looked up from germline, CDR1 is MNHEY and CDR2 is SVGEGT. CDR3 nucleotides: TGTGCCAGCCGGGACAGAAGGTGGGAGCAGTGCTTC. It specifies CASRDRRWEQCF.

Only a few counts were recorded for this clonotype. V usage is TRBV30 and J usage is TRBJ1-6; unclear D gene. The ends were cut back, 3 bases at V and 10 bases at J, with 13 bases in the middle. The CDR3 is 13 residues long. Germline V CDR1 and CDR2: GTSNPN, SVGIG (reference sequence). DNA for the CDR3: TGTGCCTGGAGCCCCGGGGAGGGATCACCCCTCCACTTT. Protein: CAWSPGEGSPLHF.

This clonotype was observed at least ten times. The CDR3 region is CASSRDRGGDQPQHF. The CDR3 DNA reads as TGTGCCAGTAGCCGTGACAGGGGCGGCGATCAGCCCCAGCATTTT. V is TRBV19 and J is TRBJ1-5, with 8 nucleotides matching TRBD1. Germline V gives CDR1 LNHDA, CDR2 SQIVND (reference sequence). Trimming cost V 6 bases and J 5 bases; bases outside gene matches: 9. This CDR3 contains 15 residues.

In its sample, this clonotype was seen many times. V usage is TRBV6-1 and J usage is TRBJ1-5; D may be TRBD1 (6 bases). V gave up 2 bases and J gave up 4 bases, with 9 bases separating them. The CDR3 is 14 amino acids. Per the germline V gene, CDR1 is MNHNS and CDR2 is SASEGT. In DNA form, the CDR3 reads TGTGCCAGCAGTGAAATGGGGGCAAATCAGCCCCAGCATTTT. The encoded protein is CASSEMGANQPQHF.

This clonotype was observed many times. The CDR3, as DNA: TGCAGTTGCCCGGGAGTAAACGAAGAGACCCAGTACTTC. Translating gives CSCPGVNEETQYF. The rearrangement uses TRBV20-1 and TRBJ2-5, with a possible D match to TRBD2 (6 bases). The germline V gene has CDR1 DFQATT and CDR2 SNEGSKA (reference sequence). V was clipped by 8 bases and J by 3 bases, with 16 bases between them. The CDR3 sequence is 13 residues long.

This clonotype was seen ten or more times. The rearrangement links TRBV29-1 to TRBJ1-1, with D possibly being TRBD1 (5 bases). V lost 4 bases to trimming and J lost 6 bases, with 15 bases between them. The CDR3 consists of 13 residues. Germline V gene lookup returns CDR1 SQVTM and CDR2 ANQGSEA. CDR3 sequence: CSVALQATAEAFF. The CDR3 DNA sequence: TGCAGCGTTGCACTACAGGCGACTGCTGAAGCTTTCTTT.

This clonotype was seen a handful of times. A single base separates this from a much larger clone, so it may be a read error. The V gene is TRBV5-1, the J gene TRBJ1-1, with D perhaps matching TRBD1 (6 bases). V lost 3 bases and J lost 6, with 15 bases in between. Germline V lookup: CDR1 SGHRS, CDR2 YFSETQ. The CDR3 loop spans 14 amino acids. Here the CDR3 DNA reads TGCGCCAGCAGCTCGGGGGGCAGTTCTTCTGAAGCTTTCTTT. The encoded protein is CASSSGGSSSEAFF.

This clonotype came up a few times. The CDR3 DNA reads TGTGCCAGCAGCCAAAACAGGGTCTGGGGCTACACCTTC. Amino acid sequence: CASSQNRVWGYTF. The rearrangement joins TRBV5-6 to TRBJ1-2, with TRBD1 as a possible D gene (6 bases). This CDR3 is 13 amino acids long. The V end was cut by 4 bases, the J end by 8 bases, with 15 bases between. Germline values: CDR1 SGHDT, CDR2 YYEEEE.

The chain uses TRBV28 and TRBJ2-7, with 9 nucleotides matching TRBD2. V lost 2 bases to trimming and J lost 10 bases; unmatched junction nucleotides: 6. CDR3 length: 13 amino acids. Per germline, CDR1 MDHEN and CDR2 SYDVKM. This chain's CDR3 is CASSLAREGKQYF. The CDR3, as DNA: TGTGCCAGCAGTTTAGCGCGGGAGGGAAAACAGTACTTC.

At least ten counts were recorded for this clonotype. The J gene is TRBJ1-1, the V gene TRBV12-3 or TRBV12-4; 8 nucleotides line up with TRBD1. This CDR3 is built from 14 residues. The trim removed 5 bases at V and 3 bases at J, leaving 5 bases unmatched. The CDR3 nucleotides read TGTGCCAGCAGTCAGGGGGCGTTGGACACTGAAGCTTTCTTT. Translating it yields CASSQGALDTEAFF.

The chain is built from TRBV7-9 and TRBJ1-5, with a possible D match to TRBD1 (5 bases). V was shortened by 6 bases and J by 4 bases, with 13 bases between the two germline ends. Germline CDR1 is SEHNR and CDR2 is FQNEAQ (reference sequence). The CDR3 length is 14 residues. The CDR3 sequence: CASSLTESNQPQHF. The CDR3 DNA reads TGTGCCAGCAGTTTGACAGAAAGTAATCAGCCCCAGCATTTT.

This clonotype has a count of ten or more. The V call is TRBV19, the J call TRBJ2-7; D is unclear. V dropped 5 bases and J dropped 0 bases, with 14 bases sitting between them. Germline values: CDR1 LNHDA, CDR2 SQIVND (reference sequence). The CDR3 contains 15 residues. The CDR3 DNA is TGTGCCAGTAGTCAACAGCTCCCGGCCTCCTACGAGCAGTACTTC. It codes for CASSQQLPASYEQYF.

The V and J genes are TRBV4-1 and TRBJ1-2; 9 nucleotides match TRBD1. This CDR3 has 17 residues. V was clipped by 4 bases and J by 4 bases; unmatched bases: 13. Per germline, CDR1 MGHRA and CDR2 YSYEKL. This chain's CDR3 is CASSPGGQGAEFYGYTF. As DNA, the CDR3 is TGCGCCAGCAGCCCTGGGGGACAGGGAGCGGAATTCTATGGCTACACCTTC.

The CDR3 sequence: CASSLLGEGTEAFF. As DNA, the CDR3 is TGTGCCAGCAGTTTACTCGGGGAAGGCACTGAAGCTTTCTTT. V is TRBV12-3 or TRBV12-4 and J is TRBJ1-1, with D unresolved. CDR3 length: 14 amino acids. With 2 bases removed from V and 4 bases from J, the gap between germline ends came to 11 bases.

Many counts were recorded for this clonotype. V is TRBV6-5 and J is TRBJ2-7; D uncertain. V shed 2 bases and J shed 0 bases, with 8 bases lying between them. Germline V gives CDR1 MNHEY, CDR2 SVGAGI. The CDR3 is 14 residues long. The CDR3 DNA follows: TGTGCCAGCAGTTACACAGAGAGCTCCTACGAGCAGTACTTC. As protein: CASSYTESSYEQYF.